This TCR beta chain appears in the sequencing data of a study of T-cell memory formation after mild COVID-19. Study as a whole: Largely donor-specific sequence clusters came from two donors. Study observations and caveats: A second wave expanding day 15 to 37 was CD4+-biased; contracting clones were balanced.

This CDR3 contains 12 residues. Germline CDR1 reads DFQATT; CDR2 reads SNEGSKA (reference sequence). The V and J ends lost 5 bases and 1 base respectively, with 8 bases between them. A word on this clonotype: What it recognizes is unknown.

TCR alpha and TCR beta cDNA libraries carrying sample barcodes and UMIs came from 5'RACE with constant-segment primers. TCRdb reprocessed the 5' RACE reads with MiXCR, giving one entry per CDR3 protein. Of about 130,000 distinct CDR3 sequences in the sample, over 15% are singletons; the top ten hold 5.2%. Material for sequencing was PBMCs or a T cell subset sorted from them (not recorded which). The chain joins TRBV20-1 to TRBJ1-1; D possibly corresponds to TRBD1 (5 bases). This sequence was found in a man aged 18 to 35 who had mild COVID-19 (a few samples of this study predate the infection). Cell type and time point are not known. The CDR3 region has the DNA TGCAGTGCTTTGGACACGAACACTGAAGCTTTCTTT. This gives the protein CSALDTNTEAFF.